This T cell receptor (beta chain) appears in the sequencing data of a study of T cells in Graves' hyperthyroidism and ophthalmopathy. Trimming removed 5 bases from V and 9 bases from J; junction bases left unmatched: 7. The CDR3 has 15 amino acids. Hyperthyroidism was newly diagnosed in patients aged 18 to 65 (duration under 2 months). Fresh peripheral blood, about 10 ml of it, supplied the PBMCs. This clonotype was counted a few times. RNA transcripts provided the source from which TCR beta CDR3 regions were amplified. Initially, a first-round RT-PCR of the TCR CDR3 employed the HTBI primer set. One entry per CDR3 protein results from TCRdb running MiXCR on the multiplex PCR reads. The sample lists about 360,000 distinct CDR3 sequences, 20% to 30% seen once, with more than 60% in the top ten.

This chain joins TRBV6-7 and TRBJ2-1; TRBD2 agrees at 13 bases. TRBV6-7 is known as an ORF, though its function is uncertain. This receptor was taken from a man in his forties or fifties with Graves' hyperthyroidism. Sequencing was performed on blood. The CDR3 coding sequence is TGTGCCAGCAGTACCGGGACTAGCGGGAAACTTGAGCAGTTCTTC. It yields the protein CASSTGTSGKLEQFF.